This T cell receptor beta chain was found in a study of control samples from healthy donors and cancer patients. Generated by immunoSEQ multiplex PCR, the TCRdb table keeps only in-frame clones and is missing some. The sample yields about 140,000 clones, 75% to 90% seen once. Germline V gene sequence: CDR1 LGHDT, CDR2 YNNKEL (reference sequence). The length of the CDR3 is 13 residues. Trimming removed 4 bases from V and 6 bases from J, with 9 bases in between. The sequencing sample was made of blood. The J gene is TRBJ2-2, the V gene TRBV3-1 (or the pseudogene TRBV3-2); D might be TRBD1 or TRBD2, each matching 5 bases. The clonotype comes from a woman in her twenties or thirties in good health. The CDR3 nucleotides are TGTGCCAGCAGCCGAGGGGACCCCGGGGAGCTGTTTTTT. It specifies CASSRGDPGELFF.